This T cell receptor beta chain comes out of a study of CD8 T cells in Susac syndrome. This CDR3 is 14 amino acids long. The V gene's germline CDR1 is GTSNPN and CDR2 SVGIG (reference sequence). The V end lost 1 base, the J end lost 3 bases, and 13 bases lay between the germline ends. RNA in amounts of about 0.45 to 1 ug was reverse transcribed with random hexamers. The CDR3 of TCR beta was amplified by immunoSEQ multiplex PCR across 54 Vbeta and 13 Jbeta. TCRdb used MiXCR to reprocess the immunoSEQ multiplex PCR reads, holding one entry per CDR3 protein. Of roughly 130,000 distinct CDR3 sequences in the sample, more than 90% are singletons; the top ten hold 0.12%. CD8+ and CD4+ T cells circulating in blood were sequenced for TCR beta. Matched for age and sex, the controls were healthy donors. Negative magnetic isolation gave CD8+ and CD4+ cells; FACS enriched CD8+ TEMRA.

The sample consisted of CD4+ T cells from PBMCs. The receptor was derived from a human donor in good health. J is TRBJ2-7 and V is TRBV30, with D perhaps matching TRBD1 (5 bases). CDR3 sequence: CAWSAIGHLYEQYF. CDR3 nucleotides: TGTGCCTGGAGTGCCATTGGACATCTCTACGAGCAGTACTTC.